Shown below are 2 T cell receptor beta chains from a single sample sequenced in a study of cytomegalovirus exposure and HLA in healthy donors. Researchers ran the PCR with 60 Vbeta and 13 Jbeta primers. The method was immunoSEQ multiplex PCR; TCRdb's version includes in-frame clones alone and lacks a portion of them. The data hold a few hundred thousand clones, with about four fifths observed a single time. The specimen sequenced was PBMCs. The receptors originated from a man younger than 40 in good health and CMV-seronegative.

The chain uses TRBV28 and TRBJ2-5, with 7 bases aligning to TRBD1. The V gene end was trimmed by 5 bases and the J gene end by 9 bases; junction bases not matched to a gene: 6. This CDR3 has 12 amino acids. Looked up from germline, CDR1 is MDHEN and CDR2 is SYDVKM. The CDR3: CASSLQTGPQYF. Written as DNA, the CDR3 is TGTGCCAGCAGTCTTCAGACAGGGCCCCAGTACTTC.

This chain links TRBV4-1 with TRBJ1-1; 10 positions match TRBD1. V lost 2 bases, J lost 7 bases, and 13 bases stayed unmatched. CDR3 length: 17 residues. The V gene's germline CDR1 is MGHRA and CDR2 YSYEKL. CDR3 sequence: CASSQRQPGQGSSEAFF. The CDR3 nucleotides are TGCGCCAGCAGCCAACGTCAACCGGGACAGGGGAGTAGTGAAGCTTTCTTT.